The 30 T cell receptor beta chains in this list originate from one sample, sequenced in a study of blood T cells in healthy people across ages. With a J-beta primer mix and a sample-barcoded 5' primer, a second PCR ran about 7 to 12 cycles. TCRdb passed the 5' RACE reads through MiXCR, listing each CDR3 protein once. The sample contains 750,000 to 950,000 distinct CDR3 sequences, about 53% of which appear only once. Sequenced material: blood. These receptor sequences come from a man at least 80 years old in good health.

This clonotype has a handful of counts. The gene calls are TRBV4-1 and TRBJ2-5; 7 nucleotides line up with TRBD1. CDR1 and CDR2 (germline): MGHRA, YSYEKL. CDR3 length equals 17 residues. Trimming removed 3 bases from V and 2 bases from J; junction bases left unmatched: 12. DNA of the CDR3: TGCGCCAGCAGCCAGAACCCGGGACAGCAACCTCAAGAGACCCAGTACTTC. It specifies CASSQNPGQQPQETQYF.

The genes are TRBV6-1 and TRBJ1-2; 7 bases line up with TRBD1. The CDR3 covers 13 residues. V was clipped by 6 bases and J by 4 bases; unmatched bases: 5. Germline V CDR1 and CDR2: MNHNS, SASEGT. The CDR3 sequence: CASSPGDSYGYTF. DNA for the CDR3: TGTGCCAGCAGCCCTGGGGACAGCTATGGCTACACCTTC.

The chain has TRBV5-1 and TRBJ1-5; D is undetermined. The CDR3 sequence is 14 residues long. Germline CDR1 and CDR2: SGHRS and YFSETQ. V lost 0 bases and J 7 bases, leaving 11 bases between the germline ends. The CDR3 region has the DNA TGCGCCAGCAGCTTGGTCCCCGGAGGACAGCCCCAGCATTTT. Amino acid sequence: CASSLVPGGQPQHF.

CDR3 region: CASSQDRAGQRYEQYF. As DNA, the CDR3 is TGCGCCAGCAGCCAAGATCGGGCCGGACAGCGATACGAGCAGTACTTC. The genes are TRBV4-1 and TRBJ2-7; D is perhaps TRBD1 (6 bases). The CDR3 totals 16 residues. CDR1 MGHRA and CDR2 YSYEKL come from the germline V gene. Trimming took 0 bases from V and 4 from J, leaving 16 bases between them.

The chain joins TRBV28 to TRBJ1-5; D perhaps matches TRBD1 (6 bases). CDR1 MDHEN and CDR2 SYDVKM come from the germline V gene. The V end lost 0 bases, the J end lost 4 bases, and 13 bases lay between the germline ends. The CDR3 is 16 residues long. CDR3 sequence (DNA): TGTGCCAGCAGTTTATGGAAAGGGGGAGGGAATCAGCCCCAGCATTTT. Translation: CASSLWKGGGNQPQHF. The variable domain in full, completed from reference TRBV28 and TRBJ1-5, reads DVKVTQSSRYLVKRTGEKVFLECVQDMDHENMFWYRQDPGLGLRLIYFSYDVKMKEKGDIPEGYSVSREKKERFSLILESASTNQTSMYLCASSLWKGGGNQPQHFGDGTRLSIL.

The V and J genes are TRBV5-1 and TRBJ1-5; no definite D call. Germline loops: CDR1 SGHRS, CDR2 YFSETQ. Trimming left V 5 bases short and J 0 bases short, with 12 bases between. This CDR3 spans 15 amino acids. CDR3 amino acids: CASSSDPYSNQPQHF. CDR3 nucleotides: TGCGCCAGCAGTTCTGATCCGTATAGCAATCAGCCCCAGCATTTT.

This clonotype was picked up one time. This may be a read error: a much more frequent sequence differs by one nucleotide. CDR3 sequence: CSVESLVTQYF. The CDR3 DNA follows: TGCAGCGTTGAGAGCTTAGTGACCCAGTACTTC. This chain connects TRBV29-1 to TRBJ2-5; D unresolved. Per germline, CDR1 SQVTM and CDR2 ANQGSEA. The V gene lost 3 bases and the J gene lost 7 bases, with 9 bases spanning the gap. This CDR3 has 11 amino acids.

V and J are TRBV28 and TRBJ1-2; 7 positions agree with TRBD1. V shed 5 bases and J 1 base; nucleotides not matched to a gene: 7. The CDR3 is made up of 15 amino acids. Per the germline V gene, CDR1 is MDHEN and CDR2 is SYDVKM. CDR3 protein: CASSPGDSYNYGYTF. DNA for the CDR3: TGTGCCAGCAGTCCCGGGGACAGCTATAACTATGGCTACACCTTC.

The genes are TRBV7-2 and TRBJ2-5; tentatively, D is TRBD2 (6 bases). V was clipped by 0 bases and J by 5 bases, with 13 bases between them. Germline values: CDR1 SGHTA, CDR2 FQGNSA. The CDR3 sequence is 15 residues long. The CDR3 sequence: CASSLAGTYAETQYF. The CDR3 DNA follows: TGTGCCAGCAGCTTAGCGGGGACTTACGCGGAGACCCAGTACTTC.

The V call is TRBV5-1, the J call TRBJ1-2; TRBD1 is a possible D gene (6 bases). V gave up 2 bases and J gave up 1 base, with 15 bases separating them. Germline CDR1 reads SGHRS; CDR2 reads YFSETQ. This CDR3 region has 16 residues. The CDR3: CASSFSQGFGNYGYTF. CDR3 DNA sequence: TGCGCCAGCAGCTTCTCACAGGGCTTCGGTAACTATGGCTACACCTTC.

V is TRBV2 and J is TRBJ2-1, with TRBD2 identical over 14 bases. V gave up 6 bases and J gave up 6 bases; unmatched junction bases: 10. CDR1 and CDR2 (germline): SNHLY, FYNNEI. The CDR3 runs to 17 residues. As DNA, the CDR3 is TGTGCCAGCAGGTCCCGACTAGCGGGAGGGAGAATCAATGAGCAGTTCTTC. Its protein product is CASRSRLAGGRINEQFF.

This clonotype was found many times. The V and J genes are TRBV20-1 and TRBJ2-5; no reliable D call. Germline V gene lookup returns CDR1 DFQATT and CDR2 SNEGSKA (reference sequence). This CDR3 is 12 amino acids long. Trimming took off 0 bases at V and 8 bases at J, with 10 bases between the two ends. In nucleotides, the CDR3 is TGCAGTGCTAGAGAGGCCGCCGTAACCCAGTACTTC. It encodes CSAREAAVTQYF.

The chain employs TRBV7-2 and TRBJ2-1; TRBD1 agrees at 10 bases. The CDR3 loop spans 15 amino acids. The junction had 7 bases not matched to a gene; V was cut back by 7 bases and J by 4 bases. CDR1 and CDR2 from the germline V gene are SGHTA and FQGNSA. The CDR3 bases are TGTGCCAGCACCCAGAGGGGACAGGGGTACAATGAGCAGTTCTTC. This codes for CASTQRGQGYNEQFF.

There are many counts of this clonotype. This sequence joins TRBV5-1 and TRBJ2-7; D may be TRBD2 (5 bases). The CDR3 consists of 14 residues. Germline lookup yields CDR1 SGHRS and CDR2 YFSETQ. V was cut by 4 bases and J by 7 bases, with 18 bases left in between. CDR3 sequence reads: CASSPEVIGKEQYF. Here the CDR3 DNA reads TGCGCCAGCAGCCCCGAGGTCATCGGGAAGGAGCAGTACTTC.

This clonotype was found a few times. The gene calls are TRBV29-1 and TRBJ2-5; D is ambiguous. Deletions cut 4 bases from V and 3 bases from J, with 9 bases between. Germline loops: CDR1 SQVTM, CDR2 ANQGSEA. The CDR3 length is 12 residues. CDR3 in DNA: TGCAGCGTTGGAGATCGGGAAGAGACCCAGTACTTC. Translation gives CSVGDREETQYF. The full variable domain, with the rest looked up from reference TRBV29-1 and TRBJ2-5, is SAVISQKPSRDICQRGTSLTIQCQVDSQVTMMFWYRQQPGQSLTLIATANQGSEATYESGFVIDKFPISRPNLTFSTLTVSNMSPEDSSIYLCSVGDREETQYFGPGTRLLVL.

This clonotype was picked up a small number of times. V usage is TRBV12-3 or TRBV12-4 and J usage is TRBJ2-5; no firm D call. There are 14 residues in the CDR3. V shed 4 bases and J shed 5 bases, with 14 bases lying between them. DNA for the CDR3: TGTGCCAGCAGTTCGATCTCAAATCCGGAGACCCAGTACTTC. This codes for CASSSISNPETQYF.

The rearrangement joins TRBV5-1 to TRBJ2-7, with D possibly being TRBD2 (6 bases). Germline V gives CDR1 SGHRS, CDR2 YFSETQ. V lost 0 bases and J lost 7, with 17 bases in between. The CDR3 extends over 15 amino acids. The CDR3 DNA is TGCGCCAGCAGCTTGGAGGAGGGGACCCGGGGTGAGCAGTACTTC. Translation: CASSLEEGTRGEQYF.

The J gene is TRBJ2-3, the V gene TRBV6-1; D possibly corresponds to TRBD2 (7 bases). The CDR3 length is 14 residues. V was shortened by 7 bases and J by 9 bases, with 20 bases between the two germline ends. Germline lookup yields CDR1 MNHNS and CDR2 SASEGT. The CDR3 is CASTQRGATKTQYF. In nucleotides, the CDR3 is TGTGCCAGCACCCAACGGGGGGCCACGAAGACGCAGTATTTT.

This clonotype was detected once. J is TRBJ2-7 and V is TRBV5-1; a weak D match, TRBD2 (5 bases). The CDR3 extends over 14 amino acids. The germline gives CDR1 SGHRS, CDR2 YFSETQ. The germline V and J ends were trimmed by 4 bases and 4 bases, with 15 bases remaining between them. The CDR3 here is CASSPRQEAYEQYF. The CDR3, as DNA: TGCGCCAGCAGCCCCAGGCAGGAGGCTTACGAGCAGTACTTC.

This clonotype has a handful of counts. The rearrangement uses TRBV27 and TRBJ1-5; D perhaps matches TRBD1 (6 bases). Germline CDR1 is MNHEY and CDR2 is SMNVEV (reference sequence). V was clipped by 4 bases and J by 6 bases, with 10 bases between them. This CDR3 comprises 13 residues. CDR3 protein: CASSSEGGQPQHF. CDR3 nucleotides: TGTGCCAGCAGTTCCGAGGGGGGTCAGCCCCAGCATTTT.

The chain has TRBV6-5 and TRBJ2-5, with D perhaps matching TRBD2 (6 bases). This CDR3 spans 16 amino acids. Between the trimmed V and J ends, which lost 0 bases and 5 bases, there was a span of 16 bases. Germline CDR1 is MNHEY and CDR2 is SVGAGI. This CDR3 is CASSYSIGGGYETQYF. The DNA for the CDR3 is TGTGCCAGCAGTTACTCGATTGGAGGAGGGTACGAGACCCAGTACTTC.

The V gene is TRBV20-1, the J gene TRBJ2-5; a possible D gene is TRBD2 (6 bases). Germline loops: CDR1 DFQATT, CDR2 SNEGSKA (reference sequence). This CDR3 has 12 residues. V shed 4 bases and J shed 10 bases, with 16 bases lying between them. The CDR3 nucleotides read TGCAGTGCTACCCGGCGGGGAGCGGACCAGTACTTC. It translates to CSATRRGADQYF.

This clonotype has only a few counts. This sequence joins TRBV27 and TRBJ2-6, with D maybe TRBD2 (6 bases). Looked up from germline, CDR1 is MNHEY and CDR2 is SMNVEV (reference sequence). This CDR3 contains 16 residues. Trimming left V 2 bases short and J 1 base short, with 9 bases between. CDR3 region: CASSLIGGSGANVLTF. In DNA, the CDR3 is TGTGCCAGCAGTTTAATCGGAGGGTCTGGGGCCAACGTCCTGACTTTC.

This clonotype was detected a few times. The CDR3 coding sequence is TGTGCCAGCAGTTCCCAGACAGGGGGCTTCTACGAGCAGTACTTC. Its protein product is CASSSQTGGFYEQYF. This chain joins TRBV2 and TRBJ2-7; 10 bases are shared with TRBD1. The germline V gene has CDR1 SNHLY and CDR2 FYNNEI. The CDR3 is 15 residues long. The V gene end was trimmed by 5 bases and the J gene end by 3 bases; junction bases not matched to a gene: 7. Looking up the rest from reference TRBV2 and TRBJ2-7 gives the full variable domain: EPEVTQTPSHQVTQMGQEVILRCVPISNHLYFYWYRQILGQKVEFLVSFYNNEISEKSEIFDDQFSVERPDGSNFTLKIRSTKLEDSAMYFCASSSQTGGFYEQYFGPGTRLTVT.

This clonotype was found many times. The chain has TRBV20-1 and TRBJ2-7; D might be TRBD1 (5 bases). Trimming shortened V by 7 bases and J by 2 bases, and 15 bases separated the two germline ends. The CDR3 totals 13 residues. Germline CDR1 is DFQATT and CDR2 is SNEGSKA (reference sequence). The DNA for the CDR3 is TGCAGTGTAGGGGTCCCCCGGACCTACGAGCAGTACTTC. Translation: CSVGVPRTYEQYF.

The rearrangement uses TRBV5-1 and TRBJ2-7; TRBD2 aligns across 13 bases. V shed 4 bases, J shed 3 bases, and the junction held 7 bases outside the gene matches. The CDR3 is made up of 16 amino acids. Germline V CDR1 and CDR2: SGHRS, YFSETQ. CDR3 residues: CASSDGGTSGIYEQYF. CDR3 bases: TGCGCCAGCAGCGACGGCGGGACTAGCGGGATCTACGAGCAGTACTTC.

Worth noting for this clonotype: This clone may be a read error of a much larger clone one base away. CDR3 sequence (DNA): TGTGCCAGCAGTCGCAGGGAGAAGGGTACGCAGTATTTT. Translated, it gives CASSRREKGTQYF. V is TRBV6-5 and J is TRBJ2-3; D could derive from TRBD1 or TRBD2 (5 bases each). V was pared by 5 bases and J by 8 bases, with 14 bases between. Germline V gene lookup returns CDR1 MNHEY and CDR2 SVGAGI. The CDR3 loop spans 13 amino acids.

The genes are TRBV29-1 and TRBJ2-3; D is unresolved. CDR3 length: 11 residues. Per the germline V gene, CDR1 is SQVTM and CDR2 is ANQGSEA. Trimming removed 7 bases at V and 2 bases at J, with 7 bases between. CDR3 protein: CSAGATDTQYF. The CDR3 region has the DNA TGCAGCGCTGGAGCCACAGATACGCAGTATTTT.

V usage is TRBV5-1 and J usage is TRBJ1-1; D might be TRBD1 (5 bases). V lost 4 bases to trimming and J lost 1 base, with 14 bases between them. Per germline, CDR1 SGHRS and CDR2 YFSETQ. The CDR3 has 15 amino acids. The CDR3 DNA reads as TGCGCCAGCAGCGTCGACGGGGACGCGAACACTGAAGCTTTCTTT. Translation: CASSVDGDANTEAFF.

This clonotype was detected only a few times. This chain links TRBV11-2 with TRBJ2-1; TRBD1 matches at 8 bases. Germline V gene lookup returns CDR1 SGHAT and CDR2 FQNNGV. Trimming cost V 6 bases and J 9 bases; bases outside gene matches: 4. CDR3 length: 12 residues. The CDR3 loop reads CASSLQGVEQFF. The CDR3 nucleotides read TGTGCCAGCAGTTTACAGGGGGTTGAGCAGTTCTTC. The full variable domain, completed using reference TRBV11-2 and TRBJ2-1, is EAGVAQSPRYKIIEKRQSVAFWCNPISGHATLYWYQQILGQGPKLLIQFQNNGVVDDSQLPKDRFSAERLKGVDSTLKIQPAKLEDSAVYLCASSLQGVEQFFGPGTRLTVL.